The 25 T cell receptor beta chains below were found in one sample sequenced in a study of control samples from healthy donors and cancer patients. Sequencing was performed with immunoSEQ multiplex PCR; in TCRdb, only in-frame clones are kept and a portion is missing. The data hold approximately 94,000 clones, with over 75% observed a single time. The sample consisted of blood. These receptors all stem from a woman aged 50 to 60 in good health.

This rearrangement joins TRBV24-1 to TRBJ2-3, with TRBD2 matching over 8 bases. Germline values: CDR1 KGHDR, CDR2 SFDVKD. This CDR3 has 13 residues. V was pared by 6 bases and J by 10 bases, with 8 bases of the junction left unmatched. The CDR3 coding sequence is TGTGCCACCAGTACGGGAGGGAAGTTGTCGCAGTATTTT. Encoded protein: CATSTGGKLSQYF.

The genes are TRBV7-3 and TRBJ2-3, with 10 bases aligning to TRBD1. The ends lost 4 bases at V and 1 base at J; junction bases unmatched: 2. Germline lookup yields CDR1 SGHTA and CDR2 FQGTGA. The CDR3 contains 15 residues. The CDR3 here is CASSSTGGGTDTQYF. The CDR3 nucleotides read TGTGCCAGCAGCTCGACAGGGGGCGGCACAGATACGCAGTATTTT.

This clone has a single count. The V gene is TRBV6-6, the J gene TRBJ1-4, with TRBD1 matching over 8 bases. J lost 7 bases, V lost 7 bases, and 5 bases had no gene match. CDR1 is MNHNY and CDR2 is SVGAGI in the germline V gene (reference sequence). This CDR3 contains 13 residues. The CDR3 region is CASTDRATEKLFF. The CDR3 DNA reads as TGTGCCAGCACGGACAGGGCGACTGAAAAACTGTTTTTT.

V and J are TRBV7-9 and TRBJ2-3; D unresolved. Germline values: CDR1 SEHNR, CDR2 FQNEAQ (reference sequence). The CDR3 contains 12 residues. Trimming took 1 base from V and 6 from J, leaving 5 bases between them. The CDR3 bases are TGTGCCAGCAGCTTAGAAGGGGATACGCAGTATTTT. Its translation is CASSLEGDTQYF.

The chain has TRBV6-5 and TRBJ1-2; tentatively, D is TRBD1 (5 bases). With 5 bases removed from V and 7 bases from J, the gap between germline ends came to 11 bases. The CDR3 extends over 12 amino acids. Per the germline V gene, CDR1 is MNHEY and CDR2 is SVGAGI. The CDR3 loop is CASSPWGGGYTF. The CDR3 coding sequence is TGTGCCAGCAGTCCCTGGGGGGGTGGCTACACCTTC.

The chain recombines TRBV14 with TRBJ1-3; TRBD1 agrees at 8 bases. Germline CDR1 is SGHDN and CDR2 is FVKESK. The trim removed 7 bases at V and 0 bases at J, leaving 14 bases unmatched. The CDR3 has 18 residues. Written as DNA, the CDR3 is TGTGCCAGCATACGGCTCTCGGACAGGGCCTTCTCTGGAAACACCATATATTTT. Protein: CASIRLSDRAFSGNTIYF.

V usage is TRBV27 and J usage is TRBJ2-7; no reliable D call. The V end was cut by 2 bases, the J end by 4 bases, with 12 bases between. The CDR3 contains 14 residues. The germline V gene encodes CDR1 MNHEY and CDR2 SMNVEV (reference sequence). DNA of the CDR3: TGTGCCAGCAGTTTAAGGGCGGTCGGGTACGAGCAGTACTTC. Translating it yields CASSLRAVGYEQYF.

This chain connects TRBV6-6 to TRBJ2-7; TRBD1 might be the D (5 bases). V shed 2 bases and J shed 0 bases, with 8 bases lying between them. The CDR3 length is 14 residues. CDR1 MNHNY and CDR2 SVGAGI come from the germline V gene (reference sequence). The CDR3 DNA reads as TGTGCCAGCAGTTACGGGGCGTCCTCCTACGAGCAGTACGTC. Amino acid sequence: CASSYGASSYEQYV.

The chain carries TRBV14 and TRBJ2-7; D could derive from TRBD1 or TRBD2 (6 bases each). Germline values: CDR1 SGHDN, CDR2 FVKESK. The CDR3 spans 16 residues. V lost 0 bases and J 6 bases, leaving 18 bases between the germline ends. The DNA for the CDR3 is TGTGCCAGCAGCCAAGACGGGTGGGGGGCCTTAACCGAGCAGTACTTC. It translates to CASSQDGWGALTEQYF.

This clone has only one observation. The CDR3 reads CASSSRTDRGGEQYV. CDR3 in DNA: TGTGCCAGCAGCTCCAGAACTGACAGGGGAGGCGAGCAGTACGTC. The V gene is TRBV7-8, the J gene TRBJ2-7; 8 bases align to TRBD1. This CDR3 region has 15 residues. J gave up 6 bases and V 4 bases, and 11 bases lay outside the gene matches. Germline assignment: CDR1 SGHVS and CDR2 FQNEAQ.

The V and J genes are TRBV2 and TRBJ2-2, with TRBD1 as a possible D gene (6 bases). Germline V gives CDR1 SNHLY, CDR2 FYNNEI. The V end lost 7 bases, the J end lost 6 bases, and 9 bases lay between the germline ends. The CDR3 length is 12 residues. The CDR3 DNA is TGTGCCAGCAAACAGGGCCCCGGGGAGCTGTTTTTT. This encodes CASKQGPGELFF.

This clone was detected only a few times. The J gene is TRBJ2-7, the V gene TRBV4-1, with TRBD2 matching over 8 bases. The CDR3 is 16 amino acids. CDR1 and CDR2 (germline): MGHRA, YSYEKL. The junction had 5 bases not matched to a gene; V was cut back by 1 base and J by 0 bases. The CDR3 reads CASSQVTSGHSYEQYV. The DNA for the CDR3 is TGCGCCAGCAGCCAAGTAACTAGCGGCCACTCCTACGAGCAGTACGTC.

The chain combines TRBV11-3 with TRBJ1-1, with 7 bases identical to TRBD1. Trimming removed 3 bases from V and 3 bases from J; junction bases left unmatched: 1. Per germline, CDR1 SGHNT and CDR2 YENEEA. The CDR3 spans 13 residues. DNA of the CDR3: TGTGCCAGCAGCTTCGGACAGGACACTGAAGCTTTCTTT. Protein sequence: CASSFGQDTEAFF.

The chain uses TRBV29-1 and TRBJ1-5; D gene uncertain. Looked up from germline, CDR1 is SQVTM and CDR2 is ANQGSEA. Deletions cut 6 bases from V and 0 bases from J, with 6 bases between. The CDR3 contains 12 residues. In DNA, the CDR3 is TGCAGCGTACAAGCTAGCAATCAGCCCCAGCATTTT. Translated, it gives CSVQASNQPQHF.

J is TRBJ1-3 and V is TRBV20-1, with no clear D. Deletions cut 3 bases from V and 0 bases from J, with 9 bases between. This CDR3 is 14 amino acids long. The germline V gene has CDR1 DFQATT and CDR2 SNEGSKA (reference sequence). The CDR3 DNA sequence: TGCAGTGCTAGTGAACAGTACTCTGGAAACACCATATATTTT. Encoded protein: CSASEQYSGNTIYF.

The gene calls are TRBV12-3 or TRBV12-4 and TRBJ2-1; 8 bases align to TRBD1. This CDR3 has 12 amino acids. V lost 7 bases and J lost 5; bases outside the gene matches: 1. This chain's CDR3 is CASTDRDNEQFF. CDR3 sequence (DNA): TGTGCCAGCACGGACAGGGACAATGAGCAGTTCTTC.

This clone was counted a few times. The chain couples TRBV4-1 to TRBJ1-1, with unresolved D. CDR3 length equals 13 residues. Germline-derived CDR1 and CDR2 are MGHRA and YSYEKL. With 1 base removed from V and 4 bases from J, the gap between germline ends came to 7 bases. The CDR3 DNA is TGCGCCAGCAGCCAAGGATCACTCACTGAAGCTTTCTTT. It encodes CASSQGSLTEAFF.

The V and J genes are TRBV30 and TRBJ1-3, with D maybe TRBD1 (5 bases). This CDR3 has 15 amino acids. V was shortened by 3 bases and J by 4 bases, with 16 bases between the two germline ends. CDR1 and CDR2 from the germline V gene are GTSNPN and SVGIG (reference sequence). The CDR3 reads CAWSFQGHPGNTIYF. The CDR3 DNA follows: TGTGCCTGGAGCTTTCAGGGCCATCCGGGAAACACCATATATTTT.

This CDR3 is CASSQDLTSKETQYF. CDR3 sequence (DNA): TGTGCCAGCAGCCAAGATCTGACGTCTAAAGAGACCCAGTACTTC. The chain joins TRBV3-1 (or the pseudogene TRBV3-2) to TRBJ2-5; D is undetermined. Germline CDR1 reads LGHDT; CDR2 reads YNNKEL (reference sequence). This CDR3 region has 15 residues. Trimming stripped 0 bases from V and 3 bases from J, with 11 bases between.

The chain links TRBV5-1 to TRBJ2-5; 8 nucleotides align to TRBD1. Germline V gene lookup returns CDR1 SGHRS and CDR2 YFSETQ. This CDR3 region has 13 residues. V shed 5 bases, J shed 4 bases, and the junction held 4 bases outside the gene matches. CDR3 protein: CASRRDRRETQYF. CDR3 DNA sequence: TGCGCCAGCAGGAGGGACAGGCGAGAGACCCAGTACTTC.

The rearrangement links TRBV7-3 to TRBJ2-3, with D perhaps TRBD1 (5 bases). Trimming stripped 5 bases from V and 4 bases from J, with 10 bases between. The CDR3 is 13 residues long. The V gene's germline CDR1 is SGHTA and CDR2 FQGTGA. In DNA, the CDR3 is TGTGCCAGCAGCCCGCAGGGTTCAGATACGCAGTATTTT. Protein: CASSPQGSDTQYF.

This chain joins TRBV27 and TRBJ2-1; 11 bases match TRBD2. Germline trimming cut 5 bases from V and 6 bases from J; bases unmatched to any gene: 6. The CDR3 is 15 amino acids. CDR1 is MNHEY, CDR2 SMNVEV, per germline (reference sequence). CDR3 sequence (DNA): TGTGCCAGCAGTCCCGTAGCGGGAGGGCTCAATGAGCAGTTCTTC. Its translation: CASSPVAGGLNEQFF.

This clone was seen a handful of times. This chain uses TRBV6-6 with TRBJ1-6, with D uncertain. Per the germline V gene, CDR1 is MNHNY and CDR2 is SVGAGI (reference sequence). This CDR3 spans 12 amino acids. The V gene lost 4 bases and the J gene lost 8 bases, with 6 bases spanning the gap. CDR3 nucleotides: TGTGCCAGCAGTTTTAGAGATTCACCCCTCCACTTT. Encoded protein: CASSFRDSPLHF.

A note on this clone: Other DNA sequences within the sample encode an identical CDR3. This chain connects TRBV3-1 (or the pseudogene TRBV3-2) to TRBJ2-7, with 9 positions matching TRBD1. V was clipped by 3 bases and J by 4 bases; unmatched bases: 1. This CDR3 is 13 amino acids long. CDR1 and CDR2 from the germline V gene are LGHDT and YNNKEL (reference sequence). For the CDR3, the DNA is TGTGCCAGCAGCCAGGGACAGGGATACGAGCAGTACTTC. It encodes CASSQGQGYEQYF.

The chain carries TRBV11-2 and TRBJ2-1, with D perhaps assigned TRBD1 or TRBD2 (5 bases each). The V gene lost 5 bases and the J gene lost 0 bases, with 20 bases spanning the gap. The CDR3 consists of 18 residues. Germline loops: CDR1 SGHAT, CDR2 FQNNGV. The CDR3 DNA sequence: TGTGCCAGCAGCAGCCTATACTCCGGGACGAGCTCCTACAATGAGCAGTTCTTC. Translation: CASSSLYSGTSSYNEQFF.